A single sample gave rise to the 6 T cell receptor beta chains below, sequenced in a study of STAT5B mutations in CD4+ large granular lymphocyte leukemia. The data were produced by immunoSEQ multiplex PCR, yet TCRdb's version contains in-frame clones alone and is incomplete. Of 32,000 or so clones in the sample, more than 65% were seen once. Source material: CD4+ T cells from blood buffy coats. The receptors shown here come from a human donor in good health.

The chain carries TRBV18 and TRBJ2-6, with D possibly called TRBD1 or TRBD2 (5 bases each). This CDR3 region has 15 residues. V dropped 6 bases and J dropped 4 bases, with 13 bases sitting between them. Germline V gene data show CDR1 as KGHSH and CDR2 as LQKENI. Here the CDR3 reads CASSPGPLGANVLTF. The CDR3 DNA reads TGTGCCAGCTCCCCGGGACCGTTGGGGGCCAACGTCCTGACTTTC.

This clone was observed a few times. The chain uses TRBV6-5 and TRBJ1-1; 7 bases line up with TRBD1. The V and J ends lost 4 bases and 4 bases, in that order; junction bases with no gene match: 9. CDR1 MNHEY and CDR2 SVGAGI come from the germline V gene. There are 15 residues in the CDR3. The CDR3 spells CASSSLTGMSTEAFF. In DNA, the CDR3 is TGTGCCAGCAGTTCCCTGACAGGGATGAGCACTGAAGCTTTCTTT.

CDR3 amino acids: CASSLRTAGSNTEAFF. The CDR3 DNA sequence: TGTGCCAGCAGTTTAAGAACTGCAGGGTCGAACACTGAAGCTTTCTTT. V gene TRBV28 combines with J gene TRBJ1-1; D may be TRBD1 (5 bases). The CDR3 consists of 16 residues. CDR1 and CDR2 from the germline V gene are MDHEN and SYDVKM. The V and J ends lost 2 bases and 1 base respectively, with 14 bases between them.

The chain employs TRBV5-1 and TRBJ2-7; tentative D call: TRBD1 (6 bases). CDR1 SGHRS and CDR2 YFSETQ come from the germline V gene. The CDR3 runs to 17 residues. Deletions cut 0 bases from V and 1 base from J, with 17 bases between. The CDR3 spells CASSLALRGAESYEQYF. The CDR3 DNA sequence: TGCGCCAGCAGCTTGGCTCTCAGGGGAGCTGAGTCCTACGAGCAGTACTTC.

The chain is built from TRBV6-6 and TRBJ2-5; perhaps TRBD2 as D (6 bases). There are 12 residues in the CDR3. The V and J ends lost 6 bases and 5 bases respectively, with 10 bases between them. Germline values: CDR1 MNHNY, CDR2 SVGAGI (reference sequence). The CDR3 region is CASRERGETQYF. The DNA of the CDR3 is TGTGCCAGCAGGGAACGGGGGGAGACCCAGTACTTC.

This clone was detected a few times. V usage is TRBV7-2 and J usage is TRBJ2-6, with D possibly matching TRBD1 (6 bases). This CDR3 region has 15 residues. The germline V and J ends were trimmed by 8 bases and 2 bases, with 13 bases remaining between them. The V gene's germline CDR1 is SGHTA and CDR2 FQGNSA. CDR3 region: CASHKGGTGANVLTF. The CDR3 bases are TGTGCCAGCCACAAAGGGGGTACTGGGGCCAACGTCCTGACTTTC.